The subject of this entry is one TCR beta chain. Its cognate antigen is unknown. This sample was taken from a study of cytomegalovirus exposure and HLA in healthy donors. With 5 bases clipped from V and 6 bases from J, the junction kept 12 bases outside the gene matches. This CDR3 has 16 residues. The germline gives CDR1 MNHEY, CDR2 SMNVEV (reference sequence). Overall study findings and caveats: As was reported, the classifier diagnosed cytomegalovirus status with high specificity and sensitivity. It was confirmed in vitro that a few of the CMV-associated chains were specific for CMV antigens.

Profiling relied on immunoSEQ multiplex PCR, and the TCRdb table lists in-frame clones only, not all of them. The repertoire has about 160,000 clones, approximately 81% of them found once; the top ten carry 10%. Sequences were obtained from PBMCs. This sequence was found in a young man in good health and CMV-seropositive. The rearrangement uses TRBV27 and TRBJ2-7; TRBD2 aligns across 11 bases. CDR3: CASSALTSGTGLEQYF. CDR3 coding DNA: TGTGCCAGCAGTGCCTTGACTAGCGGGACGGGGCTCGAGCAGTACTTC.